What follows is one T cell receptor beta chain and its context. Its antigen remains undetermined. No much larger clone is present one base from it, and per-base qualities are unavailable. Patients with autoimmune disease history or receiving systemic immunosuppression were excluded from the trial. In every dose cohort, peripheral blood was drawn for TCR sequencing at baseline, cycle 4 day 1, and cycle 7 day 1. The samples were taken from a phase I, first-in-human, multicenter, open-label dose-escalation trial of ivuxolimab. Adults with locally advanced or metastatic melanoma, renal cell carcinoma, hepatocellular carcinoma or head and neck squamous cell carcinoma were enrolled in the trial. CD4+ and CD8+ T cells were sorted separately from peripheral blood before TCR sequencing. This sample stems from a study of OX40 agonist ivuxolimab in advanced cancers. The study in broad terms: Ivuxolimab, which targeted the costimulatory receptor OX40 (CD134), was an agonistic, fully human IgG2 monoclonal antibody. Intravenous ivuxolimab was administered to patients every 2 weeks at six dose levels: 0.01, 0.1, 0.3, 1.5, 3 and 10 mg/kg. Peripheral TCRbeta sequencing was intended to test whether TCR sequence diversity was altered and clonal T-cell expansion was caused by ivuxolimab. Of the roughly 52 dose-escalation patients, hepatocellular carcinoma was present in approximately 20, melanoma in approximately 15, renal cell carcinoma in 9 and head and neck cancer in 9. The paper describes the monotherapy dose-escalation part (N = 52 patients) of the phase I trial of ivuxolimab. In the dose-escalation cohort, 75% to 85% of patients were male, and the mean age was approximately 60 years with a range of roughly 20 to 80. Patients were allowed to have had prior anti-PD-1, anti-PD-L1 or anti-CTLA-4 therapy, and around two fifths of the dose-escalation patients had been treated with checkpoint inhibitors. Partial responses occurred in three dose-escalation patients, of whom one had hepatocellular carcinoma and two had cutaneous melanoma.

From cysteine to phenylalanine, the CDR3 is 14 amino acids long. Left in the record is the CDR3 DNA by itself, 42 bases read in frame from the first base. V is pruned by 4 bases and J by 4 bases, leaving 6 bases of the junction without a gene match. From the germline V gene, CDR1 is SGHRS and CDR2 is YFSETQ. To sequence the TCRbeta CDR3 region, genomic DNA was isolated from the sorted cells. The immunoSEQ Assay was used to sequence the TCRbeta CDR3 regions. This immuneACCESS table, as held by TCRdb, lists in-frame sequences with V and J called but not all clones. Of the missing ones, under half trace to an unresolved V gene in checked studies; the others have no known cause. In all, the sample holds around 66,000 clones, and 75% to 90% of those were seen once. Less than 5% of the sample comes from the top ten. The paper's findings and limits, for the study overall: On average, CD8+ T cells showed more expanded clones than CD4+ T cells after ivuxolimab. Low levels of normalized T-cell clonal expansion were also seen in some patients who did not respond. At doses of 0.1 to 3.0 mg/kg, clonal expansion of both CD4+ and CD8+ blood T cells was observed from baseline to week 6. The antigen specificity of the clonally expanded peripheral T cells was not determined. In the 0.1-3.0 mg/kg groups, partial responders were among the patients with the lowest normalized peripheral clonal expansion, particularly in CD8+ T cells.

The rearrangement combines TRBV5-1 with TRBJ1-1; 8 nucleotides in the junction match TRBD1. The sequencing used CD4+ or CD8+ T cells sorted from blood, collected in a trial of the OX40 agonist ivuxolimab. The TCR sequence derives from an adult with an advanced solid tumor such as melanoma, head and neck, liver or kidney cancer. The CDR3 region reads CASSGQTGGTEAFF. The DNA reads as follows: TGCGCCAGCAGCGGGCAAACAGGGGGCACTGAAGCTTTCTTT. Outside the CDR3, residues come from the reference TRBV5-1 and TRBJ1-1 proteins, so the full variable domain is: KAGVTQTPRYLIKTRGQQVTLSCSPISGHRSVSWYQQTPGQGLQFLFEYFSETQRNKGNFPGRFSGRQFSNSRSEMNVSTLELGDSALYLCASSGQTGGTEAFFGQGTRLTVV.